These 3 T cell receptor beta chains were all obtained from the same sample, sequenced in a study of blood T cell repertoires in COVID-19. Profiling relied on immunoSEQ multiplex PCR, and the TCRdb table lists in-frame clones only, not all of them. The sample consists of under 300,000 clones, about nine tenths of them appearing once. The sequenced sample consisted of PBMCs or T cells enriched from blood (not recorded which). The receptors derive from a human donor in a cohort exposed to, infected with or recovered from COVID-19 (not recorded which). The donor label of this sample is uncertain.

J is TRBJ1-3 and V is TRBV19; 9 nucleotides align to TRBD1. After removal of 7 bases from V and 0 bases from J, the junction contained 7 bases not matched to a gene. CDR1 is LNHDA and CDR2 is SQIVND in the germline V gene (reference sequence). The CDR3 contains 16 residues. In DNA, the CDR3 is TGTGCCAGTACCATTGGGACAGGGTACTCTGGAAACACCATATATTTT. It encodes CASTIGTGYSGNTIYF.

This clone came up a few times. The V call is TRBV9, the J call TRBJ2-3, with 8 nucleotides matching TRBD2. The germline gives CDR1 SGDLS, CDR2 YYNGEE. The CDR3 contains 15 residues. V shed 3 bases, J shed 3 bases, and the junction held 6 bases outside the gene matches. As DNA, the CDR3 is TGTGCCAGCAGCGAGGGGACTAGTCTGACAGATACGCAGTATTTT. Protein product: CASSEGTSLTDTQYF. Full variable domain (outside the CDR3, taken from reference TRBV9 and TRBJ2-3): DSGVTQTPKHLITATGQRVTLRCSPRSGDLSVYWYQQSLDQGLQFLIQYYNGEERAKGNILERFSAQQFPDLHSELNLSSLELGDSALYFCASSEGTSLTDTQYFGPGTRLTVL.

A word on this clone: The junction departs from germline at one end; a sequencing error may be responsible. The chain is built from TRBV19 and TRBJ2-4; 8 nucleotides align to TRBD1. The germline V gene encodes CDR1 LNHDA and CDR2 SQIVND (reference sequence). CDR3 size: 16 residues. CDR3 bases: TGTGCCAGTAGCCCGGGACAGGTAATAGCCAAAAACATTCAATACTTC. Translated: CASSPGQVIAKNIQYF.